This note documents a single T cell receptor (beta chain) sequence. Antigen: not known. This sample was included in a study of T cell responses to AZD1222 COVID-19 vaccine. Trimming at V came to 4 bases and at J to 4 bases, leaving 10 bases not matched to a gene. CDR1 and CDR2 from the germline V gene are SGDLS and YYNGEE. The CDR3 has 17 residues. Some clones are missing from TCRdb's copy, which holds only in-frame ones; the method was immunoSEQ multiplex PCR. The data show 130,000 to 150,000 clones, 93% seen once. Regarding the study as a whole: Without day 14 samples, only post-peak T cell repertoires were studied. An increase in Spike-specific TCR breadth and depth was observed after two AZD1222 doses.

This receptor was identified in an adult in good health. Sequenced here: peripheral blood, sampled on day 0 of AZD1222 vaccination. The chain uses TRBV9 and TRBJ2-1; 11 bases fit TRBD2. CDR3 DNA sequence: TGTGCCAGCAGCCCCACGGGGACTAGCGGACTGTACAATGAGCAGTTCTTC. The encoded protein is CASSPTGTSGLYNEQFF.